This T cell receptor (beta chain) was recovered during a study of blood T cell repertoires in COVID-19. Whole-study context: T cells, B-cell-depleted T cells, or PBMCs supplied cDNA or gDNA.

This CDR3 region has 13 residues. Trimming cost V 3 bases and J 4 bases, with 9 bases left between them. From germline, CDR1 is LNHDA and CDR2 SQIVND (reference sequence). Profiling relied on immunoSEQ multiplex PCR, and the TCRdb table lists in-frame clones only, not all of them. The sample shows 350,000 to 400,000 clones, about 88% of them seen only once. The chain uses TRBV19 and TRBJ1-1, with D tentatively TRBD1 (6 bases). This TCR derives from a woman aged 55-70 years with COVID-19, enrolled during active disease. The sequenced material came from peripheral blood. The CDR3 coding sequence is TGTGCCAGTAGTATCCCCAGGGGCACTGAAGCTTTCTTT. Translating it yields CASSIPRGTEAFF. Full variable domain (missing parts from reference TRBV19 and TRBJ1-1): DGGITQSPKYLFRKEGQNVTLSCEQNLNHDAMYWYRQDPGQGLRLIYYSQIVNDFQKGDIAEGYSVSREKKESFPLTVTSAQKNPTAFYLCASSIPRGTEAFFGQGTRLTVV.